The table lists the clone carrying this T cell receptor (beta chain) with many counts. The data derive from a study of Graves' ophthalmopathy and Graves' hyperthyroidism. The TCR beta CDR3 regions underwent amplification from RNA transcripts. The authors performed first-round RT-PCR with HTBI primers and then a second-round multiplex PCR. MiXCR was run by TCRdb on the multiplex PCR reads, yielding one entry per CDR3 protein. In the table there are some 410,000 distinct CDR3 sequences, around 21% of which are singletons. Between the trimmed V and J ends, which lost 2 bases and 1 base, there was a span of 8 bases. The CDR3 is made up of 14 amino acids. Germline CDR1 is MNHEY and CDR2 is SVGAGI.

The rearrangement links TRBV6-5 to TRBJ1-1; D is unclear. This TCR came from a woman between 18 and 29 years old with stable Graves' hyperthyroidism. Sequenced material: peripheral blood. The CDR3 reads CASSYATANTEAFF. In nucleotides, the CDR3 is TGTGCCAGCAGTTACGCCACAGCGAACACTGAAGCTTTCTTT.